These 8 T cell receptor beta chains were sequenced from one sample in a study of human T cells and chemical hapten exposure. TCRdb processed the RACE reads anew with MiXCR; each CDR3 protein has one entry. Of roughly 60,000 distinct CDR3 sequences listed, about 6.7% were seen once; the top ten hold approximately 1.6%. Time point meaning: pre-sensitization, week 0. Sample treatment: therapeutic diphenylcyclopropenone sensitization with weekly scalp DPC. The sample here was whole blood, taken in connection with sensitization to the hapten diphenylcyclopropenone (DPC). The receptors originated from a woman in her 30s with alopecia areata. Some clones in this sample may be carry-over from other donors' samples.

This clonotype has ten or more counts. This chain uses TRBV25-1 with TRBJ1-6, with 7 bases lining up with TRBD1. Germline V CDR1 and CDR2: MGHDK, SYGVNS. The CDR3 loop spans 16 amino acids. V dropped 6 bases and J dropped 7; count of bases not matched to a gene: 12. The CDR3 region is CASRAPGAGGNSPLHF. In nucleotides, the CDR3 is TGTGCCAGCAGGGCCCCCGGGGCAGGGGGAAATTCACCCCTCCACTTT. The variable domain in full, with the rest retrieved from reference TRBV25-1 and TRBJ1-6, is EADIYQTPRYLVIGTGKKITLECSQTMGHDKMYWYQQDPGMELHLIHYSYGVNSTEKGDLSSESTVSRIRTEHFPLTLESARPSHTSQYLCASRAPGAGGNSPLHFGNGTRLTVT.

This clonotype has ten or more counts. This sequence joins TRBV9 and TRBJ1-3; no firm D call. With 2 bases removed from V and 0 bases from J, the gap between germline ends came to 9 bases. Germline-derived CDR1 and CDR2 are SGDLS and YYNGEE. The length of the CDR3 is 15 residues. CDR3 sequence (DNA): TGTGCCAGCAGCGTTGGCAGCCGCTCTGGAAACACCATATATTTT. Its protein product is CASSVGSRSGNTIYF.

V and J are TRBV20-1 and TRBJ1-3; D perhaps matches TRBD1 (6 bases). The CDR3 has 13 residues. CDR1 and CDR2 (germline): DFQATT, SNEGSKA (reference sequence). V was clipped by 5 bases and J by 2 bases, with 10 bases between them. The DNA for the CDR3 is TGCAGTGCTGACACAGGGACTGGAAACACCATATATTTT. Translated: CSADTGTGNTIYF.

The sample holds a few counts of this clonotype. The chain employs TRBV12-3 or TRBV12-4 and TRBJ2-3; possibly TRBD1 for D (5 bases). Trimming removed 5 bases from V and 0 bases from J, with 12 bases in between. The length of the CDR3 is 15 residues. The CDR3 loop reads CASSPKGPSTDTQYF. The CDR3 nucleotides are TGTGCCAGCAGTCCAAAGGGGCCTAGCACAGATACGCAGTATTTT.

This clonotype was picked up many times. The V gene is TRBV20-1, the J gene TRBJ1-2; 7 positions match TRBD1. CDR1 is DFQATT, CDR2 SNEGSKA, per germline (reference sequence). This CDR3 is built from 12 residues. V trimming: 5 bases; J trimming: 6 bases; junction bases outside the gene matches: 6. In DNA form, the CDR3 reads TGCAGTGCTCCGACAGGGACGGATGGCTACACCTTC. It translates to CSAPTGTDGYTF.

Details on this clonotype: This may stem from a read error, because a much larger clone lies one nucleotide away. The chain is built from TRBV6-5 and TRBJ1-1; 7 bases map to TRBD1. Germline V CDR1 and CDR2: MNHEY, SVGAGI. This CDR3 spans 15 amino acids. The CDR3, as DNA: TGTGTCAGCAGTTCTACTGACAGGGTGTGGGCTGAAGCTTTCTTT. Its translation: CVSSSTDRVWAEAFF.

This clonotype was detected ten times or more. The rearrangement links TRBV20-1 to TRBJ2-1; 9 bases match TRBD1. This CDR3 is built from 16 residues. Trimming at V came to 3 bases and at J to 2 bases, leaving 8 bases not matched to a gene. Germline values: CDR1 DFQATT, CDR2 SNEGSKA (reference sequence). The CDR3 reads CSARDTGGKTYNEQFF. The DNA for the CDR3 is TGCAGTGCTAGGGATACAGGGGGCAAGACCTACAATGAGCAGTTCTTC.

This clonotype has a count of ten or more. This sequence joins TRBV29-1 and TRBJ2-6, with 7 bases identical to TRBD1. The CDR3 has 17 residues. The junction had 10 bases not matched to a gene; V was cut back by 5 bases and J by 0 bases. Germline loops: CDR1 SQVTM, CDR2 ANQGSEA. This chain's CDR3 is CSVRDSEIYSGANVLTF. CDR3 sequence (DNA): TGCAGCGTTAGGGACAGCGAAATATACTCTGGGGCCAACGTCCTGACTTTC.